Relative to its sample, the clone carrying this T cell receptor beta chain is medium-sized. A single record per CDR3 protein comes from TCRdb applying MiXCR to the reads. This sample has fewer than 5,000 distinct CDR3 sequences, with about 20% found just once. The entry originates in a study of lung T cells in sarcoidosis with Löfgren's syndrome. Deletions cut 3 bases from V and 0 bases from J, with 3 bases between. Germline values: CDR1 DFQATT, CDR2 SNEGSKA (reference sequence). The CDR3 runs 13 residues. This TCR derives from a human donor with sarcoidosis (Löfgren's syndrome or another form), or a control subject (not recorded which). The sequenced material came from CD4+ T cells from bronchoalveolar lavage. This rearrangement joins TRBV20-1 to TRBJ2-6; D is unclear. The chain's CDR3 is CSASNSGANVLTF. CDR3 coding DNA: TGCAGTGCTAGCAACTCTGGGGCCAACGTCCTGACTTTC.